This T cell receptor (beta chain) comes out of a study of T-cell memory formation after mild COVID-19. The V segment lost 0 bases and the J segment 3 bases; nucleotides outside the gene matches: 7. The CDR3 sequence is 17 residues long. CDR1 MGHRA and CDR2 YSYEKL come from the germline V gene. TCRdb used MiXCR to reprocess the 5' RACE reads, holding one entry per CDR3 protein. The data show roughly 110,000 distinct CDR3 sequences, about an eighth seen once. The clonotype comes from a man younger than 35 who had mild COVID-19 (a few samples of this study predate the infection). Cell type and time point are not known. Material: PBMCs or a T cell subset sorted from them (not recorded which). The chain employs TRBV4-1 and TRBJ2-4, with 8 bases fitting TRBD1. The CDR3 sequence: CASSQDGQGFGKNIQYF. DNA for the CDR3: TGCGCCAGCAGCCAAGATGGACAGGGCTTCGGCAAAAACATTCAGTACTTC.